This section outlines one TCR beta chain sequence together with its context. As yet, its antigen is unknown. This entry comes from a study of cytomegalovirus exposure and HLA in healthy donors. General study results and limits: Investigators reported around 150 TCR beta chains as tied to cytomegalovirus. A highly shared variant cluster was judged a likely technical artifact. Immune exposure data for these donors was limited to CMV serostatus.

Germline CDR1 and CDR2: SQVTM and ANQGSEA. The CDR3 length is 13 residues. Germline trimming cut 5 bases from V and 3 bases from J; bases unmatched to any gene: 6. The PCR contained 60 Vbeta and 13 Jbeta primers. Profiling relied on immunoSEQ multiplex PCR, and the TCRdb table lists in-frame clones only, not all of them. The sample includes approximately 150,000 clones, about 80% of them seen just once. This TCR derives from a man aged 25 to 45 in good health and CMV-seronegative. The sequencing input was PBMCs. The chain has TRBV29-1 and TRBJ1-1, with 7 bases matching TRBD1. This CDR3 reads CSVWTGVDTEAFF. In nucleotides, the CDR3 is TGCAGCGTTTGGACAGGAGTCGACACTGAAGCTTTCTTT.